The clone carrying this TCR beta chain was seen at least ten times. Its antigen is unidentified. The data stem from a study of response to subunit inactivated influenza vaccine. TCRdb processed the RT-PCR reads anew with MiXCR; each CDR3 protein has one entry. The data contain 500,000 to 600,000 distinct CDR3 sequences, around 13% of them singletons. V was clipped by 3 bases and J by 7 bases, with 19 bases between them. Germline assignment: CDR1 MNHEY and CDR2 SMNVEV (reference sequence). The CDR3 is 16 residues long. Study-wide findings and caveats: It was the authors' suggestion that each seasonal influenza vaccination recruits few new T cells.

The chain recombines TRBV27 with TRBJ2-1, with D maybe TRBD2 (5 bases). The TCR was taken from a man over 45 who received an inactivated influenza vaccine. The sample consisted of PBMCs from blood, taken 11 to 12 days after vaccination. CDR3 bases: TGTGCCAGCAGTTTGGCCCAGCGGCGAACAAGGAATGAGCAGTTCTTC. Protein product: CASSLAQRRTRNEQFF.